This T cell receptor beta chain was found in a study of shared T cell receptors in the human thymus. Clones were sequenced by immunoSEQ multiplex PCR, and TCRdb holds only the in-frame ones, with some missing. This table holds about 540,000 clones, approximately 80% found once. CDR1 and CDR2 (germline): SGHTS, YDEGEE. V lost 4 bases to trimming and J lost 5 bases; unmatched junction nucleotides: 4. The CDR3 loop spans 15 amino acids. This sample also belongs to another study, concerning human thymus T cells. That source notes: The study used thymus tissue resected during corrective heart surgery.

The sequenced sample consisted of thymocytes. The source of this sequence is a boy under three years old with a congenital heart defect. This chain connects TRBV5-8 to TRBJ2-1; 12 nucleotides agree with TRBD2. CDR3 bases: TGTGCCAGCAGCGCGACTAGCGGGAGACACAATGAGCAGTTCTTC. The encoded protein is CASSATSGRHNEQFF.